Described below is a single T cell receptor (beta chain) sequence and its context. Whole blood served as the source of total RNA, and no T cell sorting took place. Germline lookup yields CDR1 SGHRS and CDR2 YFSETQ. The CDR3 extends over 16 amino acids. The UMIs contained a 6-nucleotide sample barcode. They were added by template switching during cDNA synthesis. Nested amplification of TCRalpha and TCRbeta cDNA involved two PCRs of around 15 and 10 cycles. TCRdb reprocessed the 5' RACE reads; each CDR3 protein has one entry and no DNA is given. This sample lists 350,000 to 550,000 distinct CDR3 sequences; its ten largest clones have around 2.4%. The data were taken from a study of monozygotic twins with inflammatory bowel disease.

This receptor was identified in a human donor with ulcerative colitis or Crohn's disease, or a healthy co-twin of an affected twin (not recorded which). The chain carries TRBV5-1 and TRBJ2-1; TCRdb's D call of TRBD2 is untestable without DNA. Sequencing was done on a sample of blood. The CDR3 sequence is CASSPKTSNPYNEQFF.